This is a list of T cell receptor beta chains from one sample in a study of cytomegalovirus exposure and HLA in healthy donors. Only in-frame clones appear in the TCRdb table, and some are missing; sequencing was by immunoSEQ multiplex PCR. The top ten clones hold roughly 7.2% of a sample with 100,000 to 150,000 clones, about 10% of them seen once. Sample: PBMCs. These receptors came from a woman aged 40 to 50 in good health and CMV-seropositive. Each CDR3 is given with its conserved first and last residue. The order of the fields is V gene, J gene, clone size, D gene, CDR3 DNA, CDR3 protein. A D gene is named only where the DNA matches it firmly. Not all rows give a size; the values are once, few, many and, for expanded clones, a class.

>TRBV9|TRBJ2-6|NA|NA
TGTGCCAGCAGGGGGCCGGGTAGGGGGGCCAACGTCCTGACTTTC
CASRGPGRGANVLTF
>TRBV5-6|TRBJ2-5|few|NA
TGTGCCAGCAGCTTGGACTTTCAAGAGACCCAGTACTTC
CASSLDFQETQYF
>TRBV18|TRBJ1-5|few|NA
TGTGCCAGCTCGCCCCAGGGTGCCAATCAGCCCCAGCATTTT
CASSPQGANQPQHF
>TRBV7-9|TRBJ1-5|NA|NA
TGTGCCAGCAGCCCCCCCGGGGGGGAGGATCAGCCCCAGCATTTT
CASSPPGGEDQPQHF
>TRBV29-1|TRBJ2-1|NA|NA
TGCAGCGTTGATGGAGGGGGCCCCTTCTCCTACAATGAGCAGTTCTTC
CSVDGGGPFSYNEQFF
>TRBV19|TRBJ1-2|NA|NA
TGTGCCAGTAGTATGAAGTCAGACTATGGCTACACCTTC
CASSMKSDYGYTF
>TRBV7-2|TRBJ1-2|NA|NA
TGTGCCAGCAGCTCAGCCGGTGCCATCGGCTACACCTTC
CASSSAGAIGYTF
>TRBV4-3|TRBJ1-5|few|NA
TGCGCCAGCAGCGAACGGAGGGGAACTCAGCCCCAGCATTTT
CASSERRGTQPQHF
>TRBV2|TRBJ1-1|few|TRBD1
TGTGCCAGCAGTGATGACAGGGGGCCGGCTGAAGCTTTCTTT
CASSDDRGPAEAFF
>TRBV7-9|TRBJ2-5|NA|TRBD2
TGTGCCAGCAGCTCTAGCGGGGGGTCAGGTTGGGAGACCCAGTACTTC
CASSSSGGSGWETQYF
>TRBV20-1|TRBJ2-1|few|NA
TGCAGTGCCCTATTAGATGAGCAGTTCTTC
CSALLDEQFF
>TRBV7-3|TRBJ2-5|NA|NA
TGTGCCAGCAGCCCCACGGGACTCCAAGAGACCCAGTACTTC
CASSPTGLQETQYF
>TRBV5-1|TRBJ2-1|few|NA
TGCGCCAGCAGCTTGGGTGGGAGCTCCTACAATGAGCAGTTCTTC
CASSLGGSSYNEQFF
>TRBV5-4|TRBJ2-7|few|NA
TGTGCCAGCAGCTACAGGATGAGCTCCTACGAGCAGTACTTC
CASSYRMSSYEQYF
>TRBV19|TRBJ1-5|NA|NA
TGTGCCAGTACAAAAACGACAGTCAGCAATCAGCCCCAGCATTTT
CASTKTTVSNQPQHF
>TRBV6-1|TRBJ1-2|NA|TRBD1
TGTGCCAGCAGCCCGACAGGGGGCGCCTGCACCTTC
CASSPTGGACTF
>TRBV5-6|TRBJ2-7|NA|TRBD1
TGTGCCAGCAGCTTTGGTCAGGGGGCTCACGAGCAGTACTTC
CASSFGQGAHEQYF
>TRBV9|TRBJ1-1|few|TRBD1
TGTGCCAGCAGCCCAGTCCGACAGGGATGGGGGGACACTGAAGCTTTCTTT
CASSPVRQGWGDTEAFF
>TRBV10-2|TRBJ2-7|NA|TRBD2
TGCGCCAGCAGTAGGAACGGGGGGGCTTACGAGCAGTACTTC
CASSRNGGAYEQYF
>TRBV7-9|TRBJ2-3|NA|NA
TGTGCCAGCAGCTTGAGCGTCGGGAGCACAGATACGCAGTATTTT
CASSLSVGSTDTQYF
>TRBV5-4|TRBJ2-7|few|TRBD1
TGTGCCAGCAGCTCCCAGACAGGGGCCCACGAGCAGTACTTC
CASSSQTGAHEQYF
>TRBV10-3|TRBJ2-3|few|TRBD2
TGTGCCATCAGTGACCTAGCGGGGAGTACCACAGATACGCAGTATTTT
CAISDLAGSTTDTQYF
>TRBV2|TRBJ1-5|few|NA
TGTGCCAGCCAATCGGGGGGTAGCAATCAGCCCCAGCATTTT
CASQSGGSNQPQHF
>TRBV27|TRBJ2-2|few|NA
TGTGCCAGCAGACCACAGGGATTGAACACCGGGGAGCTGTTTTTT
CASRPQGLNTGELFF
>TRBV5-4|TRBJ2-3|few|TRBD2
TGTGCCAGCAGCTTCCCTAGCGGGGGTACAGATACGCAGTATTTT
CASSFPSGGTDTQYF